A single sample is the source of the 29 T cell receptor beta chains below, sequenced in a study of PD-1 blockade in classical Hodgkin lymphoma. Each patient experienced a relapse that followed autologous stem cell transplantation, and brentuximab vedotin exposure varied. TCRdb's table, derived via immunoSEQ multiplex PCR, lists solely in-frame clones and lacks some. The table records about 110,000 clones, roughly nine tenths of them present only once. The specimen was peripheral blood mononuclear cells (PBMCs), collected before the second cycle of nivolumab. The receptor set was obtained from a human donor with classical Hodgkin lymphoma.

This chain uses TRBV11-2 with TRBJ2-6; D unresolved. CDR3 length: 14 residues. Germline V gives CDR1 SGHAT, CDR2 FQNNGV. Trimming stripped 5 bases from V and 2 bases from J, with 7 bases between. The CDR3 coding sequence is TGTGCCAGCAGCCCCCGTACTGGGGCCAACGTCCTGACTTTC. It is translated as CASSPRTGANVLTF. Based on the CDR3 plus reference TRBV11-2 and TRBJ2-6, the full variable domain is EAGVAQSPRYKIIEKRQSVAFWCNPISGHATLYWYQQILGQGPKLLIQFQNNGVVDDSQLPKDRFSAERLKGVDSTLKIQPAKLEDSAVYLCASSPRTGANVLTFGAGSRLTVL.

V and J are TRBV6-5 and TRBJ1-1, with 8 nucleotides matching TRBD1. The J segment lost 0 bases and the V segment lost 5 bases, leaving 2 bases of the junction unmatched. Germline V gene data show CDR1 as MNHEY and CDR2 as SVGAGI. The CDR3 length is 14 residues. CDR3: CASSRTGMNTEAFF. The DNA of the CDR3 is TGTGCCAGCAGTCGGACAGGGATGAACACTGAAGCTTTCTTT.

This chain uses TRBV5-1 with TRBJ2-2, with 7 bases identical to TRBD2. CDR1 is SGHRS, CDR2 YFSETQ, per germline. This CDR3 has 14 amino acids. The ends lost 8 bases at V and 3 bases at J; junction bases unmatched: 7. The chain's CDR3 is CASASGSYTGELFF. As DNA, the CDR3 is TGCGCCAGTGCTAGCGGATCCTACACCGGGGAGCTGTTTTTT.

The chain joins TRBV5-1 to TRBJ2-5; 10 bases match TRBD2. CDR1 is SGHRS and CDR2 is YFSETQ in the germline V gene. The CDR3 runs to 16 residues. V lost 6 bases to trimming and J lost 4 bases; unmatched junction nucleotides: 12. The CDR3 reads CASKSEISGRIETQYF. CDR3 sequence (DNA): TGCGCCAGCAAATCGGAGATTAGCGGGAGGATAGAGACCCAGTACTTC.

The V call is TRBV6-1, the J call TRBJ2-7, with TRBD1 as a possible D gene (7 bases). This CDR3 region has 16 residues. The V gene lost 3 bases and the J gene lost 6 bases, with 21 bases spanning the gap. Germline loops: CDR1 MNHNS, CDR2 SASEGT. The CDR3 protein is CASSDSDRAGRSEQYF. CDR3 DNA sequence: TGTGCCAGCAGTGACAGCGACAGGGCGGGGAGGAGCGAGCAGTACTTC.

This rearrangement joins TRBV28 to TRBJ2-6, with 12 bases lining up with TRBD2. The ends lost 0 bases at V and 0 bases at J; junction bases unmatched: 3. The CDR3 contains 19 residues. CDR1 and CDR2 (germline): MDHEN, SYDVKM. The CDR3 sequence is CASSLWASGRGSGANVLTF. The CDR3 DNA sequence: TGTGCCAGCAGTTTATGGGCTAGCGGGAGGGGCTCTGGGGCCAACGTCCTGACTTTC. The full variable domain, with the rest looked up from reference TRBV28 and TRBJ2-6, is DVKVTQSSRYLVKRTGEKVFLECVQDMDHENMFWYRQDPGLGLRLIYFSYDVKMKEKGDIPEGYSVSREKKERFSLILESASTNQTSMYLCASSLWASGRGSGANVLTFGAGSRLTVL.

This chain uses TRBV19 with TRBJ1-1; possibly TRBD1 for D (5 bases). CDR1 is LNHDA, CDR2 SQIVND, per germline (reference sequence). The CDR3 is 18 residues long. V was trimmed by 1 base and J by 2 bases, leaving 20 bases between them. CDR3 nucleotides: TGTGCCAGTAGTATAGGTCAAGGGGCGGCCTCGCCAAACACTGAAGCTTTCTTT. The encoded protein is CASSIGQGAASPNTEAFF.

The V call is TRBV28, the J call TRBJ1-4; no firm D call. The CDR3 is made up of 15 amino acids. V dropped 3 bases and J dropped 0 bases, with 8 bases sitting between them. In germline, CDR1 is MDHEN, CDR2 SYDVKM. CDR3 amino acids: CASSFEGATNEKLFF. CDR3 coding DNA: TGTGCCAGCAGTTTTGAAGGCGCAACTAATGAAAAACTGTTTTTT. Drawing the rest from reference TRBV28 and TRBJ1-4, the complete variable domain is DVKVTQSSRYLVKRTGEKVFLECVQDMDHENMFWYRQDPGLGLRLIYFSYDVKMKEKGDIPEGYSVSREKKERFSLILESASTNQTSMYLCASSFEGATNEKLFFGSGTQLSVL.

The rearrangement links TRBV7-2 to TRBJ1-5; no firm D call. From germline, CDR1 is SGHTA and CDR2 FQGNSA. The CDR3 spans 12 residues. The V end was cut by 2 bases, the J end by 7 bases, with 6 bases between. The CDR3 protein is CASSLKDQPQHF. In DNA form, the CDR3 reads TGTGCCAGCAGCTTAAAGGACCAGCCCCAGCATTTT.

The chain couples TRBV30 to TRBJ1-1; TRBD1 is a possible D gene (5 bases). The V end lost 4 bases, the J end lost 2 bases, and 23 bases lay between the germline ends. The CDR3 has 17 amino acids. Germline V gene lookup returns CDR1 GTSNPN and CDR2 SVGIG (reference sequence). This CDR3 is CAWTRDFRRGLNTEAFF. CDR3 coding DNA: TGTGCCTGGACTCGGGATTTCCGGAGGGGACTCAACACTGAAGCTTTCTTT. Full variable domain (remainder filled in from reference TRBV30 and TRBJ1-1): SQTIHQWPATLVQPVGSPLSLECTVEGTSNPNLYWYRQAAGRGLQLLFYSVGIGQISSEVPQNLSASRPQDRQFILSSKKLLLSDSGFYLCAWTRDFRRGLNTEAFFGQGTRLTVV.

This chain links TRBV30 with TRBJ2-5, with 8 bases fitting TRBD2. This CDR3 contains 18 residues. The J segment lost 7 bases and the V segment lost 3 bases, leaving 22 bases of the junction unmatched. Germline-derived CDR1 and CDR2 are GTSNPN and SVGIG (reference sequence). CDR3 DNA: TGTGCCTGGAGCCCGGGGGGGAGTAGCGCGAGACCGGGGGCGACCCAGTACTTC. This codes for CAWSPGGSSARPGATQYF.

The rearrangement uses TRBV13 and TRBJ2-3; 7 bases are shared with TRBD1. J lost 2 bases, V lost 5 bases, and 7 bases had no gene match. Germline V gene data show CDR1 as PRHDT and CDR2 as FYEKMQ (reference sequence). The CDR3 covers 15 residues. CDR3 loop: CASSLTGADTDTQYF. CDR3 nucleotides: TGTGCCAGCAGCCTAACAGGGGCGGACACAGATACGCAGTATTTT.

Points on this clone: It is unclear where the CDR3 begins or ends on the DNA, so no DNA is shown, and the CDR3 is as TCRdb lists it. The chain combines TRBV6-5 with TRBJ2-2; the table assigns TRBD2, which was not confirmed against the DNA. The CDR3 is 15 amino acids long, termini counted. Germline V gene lookup returns CDR1 MNHEY and CDR2 SVGAGI. Here the CDR3 reads CASSSSGGPTGELFF.

J is TRBJ2-1 and V is TRBV18; D uncertain. CDR3 length equals 15 residues. CDR1 and CDR2 (germline): KGHSH, LQKENI. V was shortened by 6 bases and J by 6 bases, with 18 bases between the two germline ends. CDR3 region: CASSRNRVAANEQFF. The DNA for the CDR3 is TGTGCCAGCTCGCGCAACCGGGTCGCGGCCAATGAGCAGTTCTTC.

The rearrangement uses TRBV7-9 and TRBJ2-1; 11 positions agree with TRBD2. This CDR3 contains 15 residues. The germline V gene encodes CDR1 SEHNR and CDR2 FQNEAQ (reference sequence). V was pared by 7 bases and J by 7 bases, with 9 bases of the junction left unmatched. The CDR3 nucleotides read TGTGCCAGCATCCGCCAGGCTAGCGGGAGGAATGAGCAGTTCTTC. This encodes CASIRQASGRNEQFF.

This clone is medium-sized by share. The chain uses TRBV19 and TRBJ1-1, with D hard to call. V shed 4 bases and J shed 0 bases, with 12 bases lying between them. This CDR3 has 15 amino acids. Germline V gene data show CDR1 as LNHDA and CDR2 as SQIVND (reference sequence). The CDR3 sequence: CASSTGRVMNTEAFF. CDR3 nucleotide sequence: TGTGCCAGTAGTACAGGACGGGTTATGAACACTGAAGCTTTCTTT.

The V call is TRBV9, the J call TRBJ2-1; D unresolved. The germline V gene encodes CDR1 SGDLS and CDR2 YYNGEE. V shed 4 bases and J shed 4 bases, with 9 bases lying between them. This CDR3 is built from 13 residues. CDR3 DNA sequence: TGTGCCAGCAGCCTAAGCGATTACAATGAGCAGTTCTTC. Translating it yields CASSLSDYNEQFF.

This clone was seen only once. The chain is built from TRBV27 and TRBJ2-4; D is unclear. From germline, CDR1 is MNHEY and CDR2 SMNVEV (reference sequence). CDR3 size: 17 residues. Trimming cost V 5 bases and J 1 base, with 18 bases left between them. CDR3 DNA sequence: TGTGCCAGCAGTCCTCCGGTAGGAGCGTCCGCCAAAAACATTCAGTACTTC. Its protein product is CASSPPVGASAKNIQYF.

V usage is TRBV28 and J usage is TRBJ1-1, with D tentatively TRBD1 (5 bases). Germline V CDR1 and CDR2: MDHEN, SYDVKM. CDR3 size: 15 residues. Trimming left V 4 bases short and J 4 bases short, with 16 bases between. The CDR3 DNA follows: TGTGCCAGCAGTTCATACCGCATGAGGGGCACTGAAGCTTTCTTT. Amino acid sequence: CASSSYRMRGTEAFF.

The chain employs TRBV27 and TRBJ1-2; TRBD1 agrees at 7 bases. The V gene end was trimmed by 5 bases and the J gene end by 7 bases; junction bases not matched to a gene: 10. Germline CDR1 and CDR2: MNHEY and SMNVEV (reference sequence). CDR3 length equals 14 residues. The CDR3 coding sequence is TGTGCCAGCAGTGCACAGGGGAGGGGGGGTGGCTACACCTTC. Its protein is CASSAQGRGGGYTF.

The V and J genes are TRBV4-3 and TRBJ2-7; D is possibly TRBD2 (6 bases). Germline V CDR1 and CDR2: LGHNA, YSLEER. The CDR3 has 13 amino acids. V shed 1 base and J shed 6 bases, with 10 bases lying between them. The CDR3 is CASSQGLGGEQYF. CDR3 coding DNA: TGCGCCAGCAGCCAAGGTTTGGGGGGCGAGCAGTACTTC.

With respect to this clone: Different DNA sequences within this sample yield the same CDR3. This chain uses TRBV19 with TRBJ1-5; 9 positions match TRBD1. Trimming took 3 bases from V and 1 from J; bases not matched to a gene: 1. CDR1 LNHDA and CDR2 SQIVND come from the germline V gene (reference sequence). This CDR3 has 15 amino acids. The DNA of the CDR3 is TGTGCCAGTAGTATCGGACAGGGGAGCAATCAGCCCCAGCATTTT. Translated: CASSIGQGSNQPQHF.

This clone was counted a few times. The rearrangement links TRBV6-5 to TRBJ2-3; 7 nucleotides agree with TRBD1. V dropped 4 bases and J dropped 7; count of bases not matched to a gene: 11. Germline loops: CDR1 MNHEY, CDR2 SVGAGI. The length of the CDR3 is 15 residues. The CDR3 region has the DNA TGTGCCAGCAGTTCACTGACAGGGAGTGCGAATACGCAGTATTTT. The encoded protein is CASSSLTGSANTQYF.

The gene calls are TRBV5-1 and TRBJ2-2, with D perhaps TRBD2 (5 bases). V was trimmed by 1 base and J by 2 bases, leaving 15 bases between them. CDR3 length: 17 residues. Germline V gene lookup returns CDR1 SGHRS and CDR2 YFSETQ. The CDR3 sequence is CASSLTVRGLNTGELFF. The CDR3 DNA reads as TGCGCCAGCAGCTTGACCGTTCGGGGTTTAAACACCGGGGAGCTGTTTTTT. The variable domain in full, completed from reference TRBV5-1 and TRBJ2-2, reads KAGVTQTPRYLIKTRGQQVTLSCSPISGHRSVSWYQQTPGQGLQFLFEYFSETQRNKGNFPGRFSGRQFSNSRSEMNVSTLELGDSALYLCASSLTVRGLNTGELFFGEGSRLTVL.

J is TRBJ2-1 and V is TRBV29-1; D is ambiguous. The V end lost 6 bases, the J end lost 4 bases, and 16 bases lay between the germline ends. This CDR3 has 14 amino acids. Germline V CDR1 and CDR2: SQVTM, ANQGSEA. The CDR3 protein is CSVARAGPYNEQFF. CDR3 coding DNA: TGCAGCGTCGCCCGGGCCGGGCCTTACAATGAGCAGTTCTTC.

J is TRBJ2-7 and V is TRBV11-2; 10 bases map to TRBD2. This CDR3 is 17 amino acids long. The ends lost 5 bases at V and 6 bases at J; junction bases unmatched: 16. Germline lookup yields CDR1 SGHAT and CDR2 FQNNGV. The CDR3 loop is CASSPILTSGTGFEQYF. Written as DNA, the CDR3 is TGTGCCAGCAGCCCAATTCTTACTAGCGGGACAGGATTCGAGCAGTACTTC.

The V call is TRBV4-3, the J call TRBJ1-2, with D possibly being TRBD1 (6 bases). Trimming took 0 bases from V and 4 from J, leaving 12 bases between them. Germline CDR1 LGHNA, CDR2 YSLEER. The CDR3 is made up of 15 amino acids. CDR3 bases: TGCGCCAGCAGCCAAGATCGGACAGACCCCTATGGCTACACCTTC. It specifies CASSQDRTDPYGYTF.

The gene calls are TRBV2 and TRBJ2-4, with D possibly TRBD2 on 6 matching bases. This CDR3 spans 15 amino acids. Trimming stripped 6 bases from V and 6 bases from J, with 18 bases between. Germline CDR1 SNHLY, CDR2 FYNNEI. This CDR3 is CASRPGTASGNIQYF. Here the CDR3 DNA reads TGTGCCAGCAGGCCGGGGACTGCTTCGGGAAACATTCAGTACTTC.

This chain uses TRBV4-2 with TRBJ2-1; tentative D call: TRBD2 (6 bases). V gave up 3 bases and J gave up 0 bases, with 9 bases separating them. Germline CDR1 reads LGHNA; CDR2 reads YNFKEQ. This CDR3 contains 15 residues. Here the CDR3 DNA reads TGTGCCAGCAGCCATAGCGGCCGCTCCTACAATGAGCAGTTCTTC. Translated, it gives CASSHSGRSYNEQFF.